These T cell receptor beta chains were read from a single sample in a study of blood T cell repertoires in COVID-19. Assay used: immunoSEQ multiplex PCR; TCRdb lists only in-frame clones, some missing. The repertoire holds about 150,000 clones, with 76% as singletons. The sample was peripheral blood. Every receptor here comes from a woman of 80 years or more with acute or convalescent COVID-19. CDR3s include the opening cysteine and the closing phenylalanine or tryptophan. The order of the fields is clone size, V gene, D gene, J gene, CDR3 DNA, CDR3 protein. D genes are given only for firm matches. Clone size is shown for a subset of rows, as once, few, many or a class of expanded clone.

few,TRBV21-1,.,TRBJ2-3,TGTGCCAGCAGCAATACCGGGACAGGGAAAGTGGATACGCAGTATTTT,CASSNTGTGKVDTQYF
.,TRBV12-3/TRBV12-4,.,TRBJ2-1,TGTGCCAGCAGCCAAGTCGGGGGAGGTGAGCAGTTCTTC,CASSQVGGGEQFF
.,TRBV7-9,.,TRBJ1-1,TGTGCCAGCAGCGCAACAGGGTTGAACACTGAAGCTTTCTTT,CASSATGLNTEAFF
few,TRBV19,TRBD1,TRBJ2-1,TGTGCCAGTAGTACAACCTTGGACAGGGTAGGGATAAGGAATGAGCAGTTCTTC,CASSTTLDRVGIRNEQFF
few,TRBV5-1,TRBD1,TRBJ1-1,TGCGCCAGCAGCTGGGGACAGGGGAAAAACATGAACACTGAAGCTTTCTTT,CASSWGQGKNMNTEAFF
.,TRBV5-6,TRBD1,TRBJ1-5,TGTGCCAGCAGCTTGGGTGACAGGGATGTTCAGCCCCAGCATTTT,CASSLGDRDVQPQHF
few,TRBV28,TRBD2,TRBJ2-1,TGTGCCAGCCCCCCCAGCGGTAGCGGGAAAAACAATGAGCAGTTCTTC,CASPPSGSGKNNEQFF
.,TRBV7-2,.,TRBJ1-1,TGTGCCAGCAGCTTCTCGGAGCCCACTGAAGCTTTCTTT,CASSFSEPTEAFF
.,TRBV5-4,TRBD1,TRBJ1-1,TGTGCCAGCAGATTGGGGGGACAGGGTCACACTGAAGCTTTCTTT,CASRLGGQGHTEAFF
.,TRBV5-1,.,TRBJ2-7,TGCGCCAGCAGCTTGGGACTAGAGGGTGGCTACGAGCAGTACTTC,CASSLGLEGGYEQYF
.,TRBV19,.,TRBJ2-2,TGTGCCAGTAGTGTGACAGGCACCGGGGAGCTGTTTTTT,CASSVTGTGELFF
.,TRBV10-3,.,TRBJ2-1,TGTGCCATCAGTGAAGGTAGCGGCAACAATGAGCAGTTCTTC,CAISEGSGNNEQFF
.,TRBV29-1,.,TRBJ1-2,TGCAGCGTTGAGAGGGCCGGCTATGGCTACACCTTC,CSVERAGYGYTF
few,TRBV14,TRBD1,TRBJ1-1,TGTGCCAGCAGCAAACAGGACAGGAGCACTGAAGCTTTCTTT,CASSKQDRSTEAFF
.,TRBV13,TRBD1,TRBJ2-7,TGTGCCAGCAGCTTTGGACAGGGGGTTACCTACGAGCAGTACTTC,CASSFGQGVTYEQYF
few,TRBV30,.,TRBJ1-5,TGTGCCTGGAGCCAGGGGATGTCGCCCCAGCATTTT,CAWSQGMSPQHF
.,TRBV5-1,.,TRBJ1-2,TGCGCCAGCAGCCCCGGACAAGGAGAAGGCTACACCTTC,CASSPGQGEGYTF
.,TRBV7-9,.,TRBJ2-7,TGTGCCAGCAGCTTAGGGGCAGAGTCCTACGAGCAGTACTTC,CASSLGAESYEQYF
.,TRBV10-3,TRBD2,TRBJ2-3,TGTGCCATCACCCAGGGACTAGCGGAGACAGATACGCAGTATTTT,CAITQGLAETDTQYF
.,TRBV19,.,TRBJ1-2,TGTGCCAGTAGGGCAGGGATTAACTATGGCTACACCTTC,CASRAGINYGYTF
.,TRBV2,.,TRBJ1-1,TGTGCCAGCAGTGCCGATTTACGAGCTGAAGCTTTCTTT,CASSADLRAEAFF
.,TRBV4-2,TRBD2,TRBJ2-1,TGTGCCAGCAGCCAAGATCTTGCGGGGGGTGACTCCTACAATGAGCAGTTCTTC,CASSQDLAGGDSYNEQFF
.,TRBV5-1,.,TRBJ1-2,TGCGCCAGCAGCTTGGGACCGACAGGTCGCGTCTATGGCTACACCTTC,CASSLGPTGRVYGYTF
.,TRBV5-1,.,TRBJ2-7,TGCGCCAGCAGCGTGGGTGGTAGCCTTACATCCTACGAGCAGTACTTC,CASSVGGSLTSYEQYF
.,TRBV4-3,TRBD1,TRBJ1-1,TGCGCCAGCAGCCAGGGACAGGGGGCTTGGACTGAAGCTTTCTTT,CASSQGQGAWTEAFF
.,TRBV4-2,TRBD1,TRBJ1-1,TGTGCCAGCAGCCAAGAACAGGGGGCCCGGGGGCACACTGAAGCTTTCTTT,CASSQEQGARGHTEAFF
.,TRBV18,.,TRBJ2-5,TGTGCCAGCTCACCACTTGCCACCGACGGGGAGACCCAGTACTTC,CASSPLATDGETQYF
.,TRBV5-1,TRBD1,TRBJ2-7,TGCGCCAGCAGCGCCGGGACAGGGGACTACGAGCAGTACTTC,CASSAGTGDYEQYF
few,TRBV6-5,TRBD1,TRBJ1-6,TGTGCCAGCAGCCTGAACAGGGGAAGATCACCCCTCCACTTT,CASSLNRGRSPLHF
once,TRBV10-1,.,TRBJ2-1,TGCGCCAGCAGTGAGTCGGACTATCCACGCGATGAGCAGTTCTTC,CASSESDYPRDEQFF
.,TRBV10-3,TRBD1,TRBJ1-2,TGTGCCATCAGTGAGCAAACAGGGGACTTCAACTATGGCTACACCTTC,CAISEQTGDFNYGYTF
.,TRBV5-6,.,TRBJ1-1,TGTGCCAGCAGCTTAGGGGGTGAAGCTTTCTTT,CASSLGGEAFF
.,TRBV2,.,TRBJ1-2,TGTGCCAGCAGGCAGGGCTTCTATGGCTACACCTTC,CASRQGFYGYTF
.,TRBV5-1,.,TRBJ1-1,TGCGCCAGCAGCTCGACCGCCGGACATCGGAAAGCTTTCTTT,CASSSTAGHRKAFF
.,TRBV5-1,.,TRBJ1-6,TGCGCCAGCAGCTTGGACCGGGACACCCCTTTTACCCTCCACTTT,CASSLDRDTPFTLHF
.,TRBV10-3,TRBD1,TRBJ2-7,TGTGCCATCAGTCCCTGGGACAGGGACATCAACGAGCAGTACTTC,CAISPWDRDINEQYF
.,TRBV9,.,TRBJ2-1,TGTGCCAGCAGCGCAGGGACTCGCAATGAGCAGTTCTTC,CASSAGTRNEQFF
once,TRBV6-1,TRBD2,TRBJ2-3,TGTGCCAGCAGTGTGAGGACGGGGGAGGCTAGCGGGAGGGCGCGGAATACGCAGTATTTT,CASSVRTGEASGRARNTQYF
.,TRBV7-9,TRBD1,TRBJ2-5,TGTGCCAGCAGCTTGTTGTCAGGGGGCCAAGAGACCCAGTACTTC,CASSLLSGGQETQYF
.,TRBV5-1,TRBD2,TRBJ2-7,TGCGCCAGTAGCTTGAGACTAGCGGTGGATTACGAGCAGTACTTC,CASSLRLAVDYEQYF
.,TRBV4-3,TRBD2,TRBJ2-3,TGCGCCAGCAGCCCCCAGCGACTAGCGGGGGGGCGGGTCACAGATACGCAGTATTTT,CASSPQRLAGGRVTDTQYF
.,TRBV18,.,TRBJ1-5,TGTGCCAGCTCACCAGGGGTCGAGGGACAGCCCCAGCATTTT,CASSPGVEGQPQHF
.,TRBV10-1,TRBD2,TRBJ2-1,TGCGCCAGCAGTGAGTCGGGACTAGCGGCCAACAATGAGCAGTTCTTC,CASSESGLAANNEQFF